The next 26 T cell receptor beta chains were all read from a single sample in a study of cytomegalovirus exposure and HLA in healthy donors. Researchers ran the PCR with 60 Vbeta and 13 Jbeta primers. Measured with immunoSEQ multiplex PCR; TCRdb has only the in-frame clones, and not every one. The data contain a few hundred thousand clones, over 70% of them seen just once; the ten biggest clones take up roughly 2.5%. Material for sequencing was PBMCs. Receptors originate from a woman aged 55 to 70 in good health and CMV-seropositive.

In this sample, this clone turned up once. Here the CDR3 reads CASSFSLASGTDTQYF. CDR3 coding DNA: TGTGCCAGCAGCTTCTCCTTGGCTAGCGGTACAGATACGCAGTATTTT. The V gene is TRBV11-2, the J gene TRBJ2-3, with TRBD2 identical over 7 bases. There are 16 residues in the CDR3. J gave up 3 bases and V 3 bases, and 9 bases lay outside the gene matches. Germline values: CDR1 SGHAT, CDR2 FQNNGV.

The chain employs TRBV2 and TRBJ2-5; D is possibly TRBD2 (6 bases). Germline V CDR1 and CDR2: SNHLY, FYNNEI. The CDR3 sequence is 14 residues long. Deletions cut 7 bases from V and 2 bases from J, with 14 bases between. CDR3 DNA sequence: TGTGCCAGCATGGGGACTTTCTTACAAGAGACCCAGTACTTC. Protein: CASMGTFLQETQYF.

CDR3 amino acids: CASSVAPRQGSEKLFF. The CDR3 DNA sequence: TGTGCCAGCAGTGTAGCTCCGAGACAGGGGAGTGAAAAACTGTTTTTT. The chain combines TRBV6-1 with TRBJ1-4; 8 nucleotides agree with TRBD1. Unmatched junction bases numbered 11, after V lost 4 bases and J lost 7 bases. CDR1 MNHNS and CDR2 SASEGT come from the germline V gene. The CDR3 loop spans 16 amino acids.

The chain uses TRBV5-1 and TRBJ2-7, with D possibly TRBD2 on 5 matching bases. The germline V gene encodes CDR1 SGHRS and CDR2 YFSETQ. Trimming pared 0 bases from V and 7 bases from J, leaving 14 bases between. The CDR3 is made up of 14 amino acids. This chain's CDR3 is CASSLVGLAEEQYF. The DNA of the CDR3 is TGCGCCAGCAGCTTGGTTGGGCTAGCTGAGGAGCAGTACTTC.

This rearrangement joins TRBV10-3 to TRBJ2-3; no reliable D call. CDR1 and CDR2 (germline): ENHRY, SYGVKD. V was pared by 4 bases and J by 0 bases, with 8 bases between. The CDR3 is 14 amino acids. CDR3 DNA sequence: TGTGCCATCAGTGGGGCATTTAGCACAGATACGCAGTATTTT. Translating gives CAISGAFSTDTQYF.

This clone was seen just once. This chain uses TRBV9 with TRBJ2-2; TRBD1 matches at 8 bases. Germline V gene lookup returns CDR1 SGDLS and CDR2 YYNGEE. V shed 5 bases, J shed 0 bases, and the junction held 3 bases outside the gene matches. This CDR3 spans 15 amino acids. The CDR3 DNA sequence: TGTGCCAGCAGTCCAGGGGGCACGAACACCGGGGAGCTGTTTTTT. This gives the protein CASSPGGTNTGELFF.

This clone was counted between two and nine times. The chain carries TRBV7-8 and TRBJ2-5, with 9 bases aligning to TRBD2. V lost 5 bases to trimming and J lost 5 bases; unmatched junction nucleotides: 6. From germline, CDR1 is SGHVS and CDR2 FQNEAQ. There are 14 residues in the CDR3. CDR3 residues: CASSPLAGAETQYF. The DNA for the CDR3 is TGTGCCAGCAGCCCGTTAGCGGGAGCTGAGACCCAGTACTTC. The entire variable domain, with the rest obtained from reference TRBV7-8 and TRBJ2-5, is as follows: GAGVSQSPRYKVAKRGQDVALRCDPISGHVSLFWYQQALGQGPEFLTYFQNEAQLDKSGLPSDRFFAERPEGSVSTLKIQRTQQEDSAVYLCASSPLAGAETQYFGPGTRLLVL.

This clone has a single count. V usage is TRBV7-3 and J usage is TRBJ2-3; 13 bases map to TRBD2. CDR3 length: 16 residues. The germline V gene has CDR1 SGHTA and CDR2 FQGTGA. The trim removed 5 bases at V and 3 bases at J, leaving 5 bases unmatched. The CDR3 DNA reads as TGTGCCAGCAGCCCAACTAGCGGGGGGGCAACAGATACGCAGTATTTT. It yields the protein CASSPTSGGATDTQYF.

This chain uses TRBV4-3 with TRBJ2-5, with D perhaps matching TRBD1 (5 bases). CDR3 length equals 16 residues. The germline CDR1 and CDR2 sequences are LGHNA and YSLEER. V was pared by 3 bases and J by 3 bases, with 17 bases between. CDR3 sequence: CASSQGLLGLEETQYF. CDR3 coding DNA: TGCGCCAGCAGCCAGGGGTTGTTGGGGCTAGAAGAGACCCAGTACTTC.

V and J are TRBV9 and TRBJ1-3; D ambiguous. The V end lost 2 bases, the J end lost 0 bases, and 6 bases lay between the germline ends. The germline gives CDR1 SGDLS, CDR2 YYNGEE. The CDR3 runs to 14 residues. Here the CDR3 DNA reads TGTGCCAGCAGCGTCACAGACTCTGGAAACACCATATATTTT. It encodes CASSVTDSGNTIYF.

The CDR3 is CASSRSQNSNQPQHF. The CDR3 nucleotides read TGTGCCAGTAGTAGGTCCCAGAATAGCAATCAGCCCCAGCATTTT. This chain joins TRBV19 and TRBJ1-5; D is undetermined. The CDR3 spans 15 residues. Per the germline V gene, CDR1 is LNHDA and CDR2 is SQIVND (reference sequence). Trimming stripped 4 bases from V and 0 bases from J, with 10 bases between.

The V call is TRBV28, the J call TRBJ2-7; possible D gene TRBD1, 6 bases. CDR1 and CDR2 from the germline V gene are MDHEN and SYDVKM. This CDR3 comprises 15 residues. Trimming took off 1 base at V and 4 bases at J, with 14 bases between the two ends. CDR3 region: CASSLFAGAQYEQYF. The CDR3 DNA follows: TGTGCCAGCAGTTTATTCGCAGGGGCCCAGTACGAGCAGTACTTC. The full variable domain, its missing parts supplied by reference TRBV28 and TRBJ2-7, is DVKVTQSSRYLVKRTGEKVFLECVQDMDHENMFWYRQDPGLGLRLIYFSYDVKMKEKGDIPEGYSVSREKKERFSLILESASTNQTSMYLCASSLFAGAQYEQYFGPGTRLTVT.

The gene calls are TRBV7-9 and TRBJ2-1; D is possibly TRBD2 (6 bases). The V gene's germline CDR1 is SEHNR and CDR2 FQNEAQ (reference sequence). The V end lost 5 bases, the J end lost 0 bases, and 11 bases lay between the germline ends. CDR3 length: 15 residues. The DNA of the CDR3 is TGTGCCAGCAGCGGGACTTGGAGCTCCTACAATGAGCAGTTCTTC. This gives the protein CASSGTWSSYNEQFF. Full variable domain (remainder filled in from reference TRBV7-9 and TRBJ2-1): DTGVSQNPRHKITKRGQNVTFRCDPISEHNRLYWYRQTLGQGPEFLTYFQNEAQLEKSRLLSDRFSAERPKGSFSTLEIQRTEQGDSAMYLCASSGTWSSYNEQFFGPGTRLTVL.

This clone was detected only a few times. V is TRBV7-2 and J is TRBJ2-3; 9 bases map to TRBD1. The CDR3 has 15 amino acids. J lost 5 bases, V lost 5 bases, and 8 bases had no gene match. Germline loops: CDR1 SGHTA, CDR2 FQGNSA. As DNA, the CDR3 is TGTGCCAGCAGCACAGGGGGCCCAGTTAGAGATACGCAGTATTTT. Its translation is CASSTGGPVRDTQYF.

CDR3 sequence reads: CASSPTRGHEQYF. CDR3 bases: TGTGCCAGCAGCCCCACCAGGGGCCACGAGCAGTACTTC. The V gene is TRBV5-4, the J gene TRBJ2-7; possible D gene TRBD1, 6 bases. V shed 4 bases and J shed 5 bases, with 13 bases lying between them. Germline values: CDR1 SGHNT, CDR2 YYREEE (reference sequence). CDR3 size: 13 residues.

This clone was observed a single time. The chain has TRBV28 and TRBJ2-3; D ambiguous. Looked up from germline, CDR1 is MDHEN and CDR2 is SYDVKM. V shed 6 bases and J shed 0 bases, with 4 bases lying between them. CDR3 length: 12 residues. In DNA, the CDR3 is TGTGCCAGCAGAGCTAGCACAGATACGCAGTATTTT. Translating gives CASRASTDTQYF.

The V call is TRBV7-2, the J call TRBJ2-1, with a weak D call TRBD2 (7 bases). The CDR3 sequence is 14 residues long. V lost 2 bases and J lost 8, with 13 bases in between. The germline CDR1 and CDR2 sequences are SGHTA and FQGNSA. CDR3 coding DNA: TGTGCCAGCAGCTTAATGGCGGGGGCCCATGAGCAGTTCTTC. Amino acid sequence: CASSLMAGAHEQFF.

The rearrangement links TRBV30 to TRBJ1-2, with 11 bases fitting TRBD1. The germline gives CDR1 GTSNPN, CDR2 SVGIG (reference sequence). This CDR3 comprises 15 residues. V shed 1 base and J 5 bases; nucleotides not matched to a gene: 6. CDR3 DNA sequence: TGTGCCTGGAGTGCCCGCGGGACAGGGGGTTATGGCTACACCTTC. Amino acids: CAWSARGTGGYGYTF. Looking up the rest from reference TRBV30 and TRBJ1-2 gives the full variable domain: SQTIHQWPATLVQPVGSPLSLECTVEGTSNPNLYWYRQAAGRGLQLLFYSVGIGQISSEVPQNLSASRPQDRQFILSSKKLLLSDSGFYLCAWSARGTGGYGYTFGSGTRLTVV.

This chain's CDR3 is CASNSYRLSTDTQYF. The CDR3 nucleotides read TGTGCCAGCAACTCATACAGATTAAGCACAGATACGCAGTATTTT. The chain has TRBV28 and TRBJ2-3; D ambiguous. From germline, CDR1 is MDHEN and CDR2 SYDVKM. V was shortened by 7 bases and J by 0 bases, with 14 bases between the two germline ends. The CDR3 consists of 15 residues.

This clone was observed a handful of times. The chain has TRBV6-5 and TRBJ1-2; 7 bases align to TRBD1. The germline V gene encodes CDR1 MNHEY and CDR2 SVGAGI. The CDR3 runs 14 residues. V lost 6 bases and J lost 4; bases outside the gene matches: 8. The CDR3 region is CASRNRDSLYGYTF. DNA of the CDR3: TGTGCCAGCAGAAACCGGGACAGTCTCTATGGCTACACCTTC.

Only a few counts were recorded for this clone. The chain carries TRBV4-3 and TRBJ1-4; 8 bases map to TRBD1. The junction had 4 bases not matched to a gene; V was cut back by 4 bases and J by 6 bases. The CDR3 runs to 14 residues. Germline CDR1 reads LGHNA; CDR2 reads YSLEER. CDR3 in DNA: TGCGCCAGCAGCCCGACAGGGGTGGATGAAAAACTGTTTTTT. Translating gives CASSPTGVDEKLFF.

This clone was picked up one time. The J gene is TRBJ1-1, the V gene TRBV6-5, with D perhaps matching TRBD1 (6 bases). CDR1 and CDR2 (germline): MNHEY, SVGAGI. With 6 bases removed from V and 4 bases from J, the gap between germline ends came to 15 bases. This CDR3 is 14 amino acids long. CDR3 nucleotides: TGTGCCAGCAGAGACAGGAGTACCGGCACTGAAGCTTTCTTT. It specifies CASRDRSTGTEAFF.

J is TRBJ2-5 and V is TRBV5-1; 7 nucleotides match TRBD1. J lost 1 base, V lost 0 bases, and 3 bases had no gene match. Germline CDR1 reads SGHRS; CDR2 reads YFSETQ. The CDR3 runs to 15 residues. In DNA, the CDR3 is TGCGCCAGCAGCTTGGGGGACAGACTCCAAGAGACCCAGTACTTC. Protein product: CASSLGDRLQETQYF.

The genes are TRBV28 and TRBJ2-3; D gene unclear. V was cut by 5 bases and J by 2 bases, with 11 bases left in between. Germline V gives CDR1 MDHEN, CDR2 SYDVKM. This CDR3 comprises 14 residues. CDR3 in DNA: TGTGCCAGCAGTCCCCGACAACTCACAGATACGCAGTATTTT. Translating it yields CASSPRQLTDTQYF.

This clone was recorded once. This rearrangement joins TRBV10-2 to TRBJ1-1; D remains ambiguous. This CDR3 has 15 residues. V was cut by 0 bases and J by 4 bases, with 12 bases left in between. CDR1 is WSHSY and CDR2 is SAAADI in the germline V gene. The CDR3 coding sequence is TGCGCCAGCAGTGAGTCCCCTGAGGGAGGCACTGAAGCTTTCTTT. Translated: CASSESPEGGTEAFF.

The chain links TRBV28 to TRBJ2-1; 10 bases match TRBD1. Germline V gives CDR1 MDHEN, CDR2 SYDVKM. V shed 5 bases and J 3 bases; nucleotides not matched to a gene: 4. This CDR3 contains 15 residues. CDR3 DNA: TGTGCCAGCAGTAGAGGGACAGGGGACTACAATGAGCAGTTCTTC. As protein: CASSRGTGDYNEQFF.